The entry that follows covers one T cell receptor (beta chain) sequence. Its antigen is currently unknown. Germline CDR1 MDHEN, CDR2 SYDVKM. This CDR3 has 19 residues. Trimming removed 3 bases from V and 1 base from J, with 21 bases in between. This specimen belongs to a study of CD8 T cells in ankylosing spondylitis. Study observations and caveats: Significant enrichment of disease-linked clones was reportedly seen in matched ankylosing spondylitis synovial fluid. A TCR beta motif of about eight highly homologous variants appeared characteristic of ankylosing spondylitis blood.

By quantitative 5'-RACE with molecular barcodes, the TCR beta libraries were made. TCRdb used MiXCR to reprocess the 5' RACE reads, holding one entry per CDR3 protein. This table holds about 130,000 distinct CDR3 sequences, around 6.6% found once. The chain joins TRBV28 to TRBJ2-2, with a possible D match to TRBD2 (7 bases). Sample: blood, either unsorted or a sorted T cell fraction (not recorded which). This clonotype originated in a female donor with ankylosing spondylitis or in good health (not recorded which). CDR3 DNA sequence: TGTGCCAGCAGTTTTCCCTCCTTAGCGAGGGGGGGGAACACCGGGGAGCTGTTTTTT. Amino acid sequence: CASSFPSLARGGNTGELFF.